This T cell receptor beta chain was identified during a study of Tregs in tolerant kidney transplant recipients. Germline CDR1 and CDR2: LGHNA and YSLEER. The germline V and J ends were trimmed by 0 bases and 0 bases, with 8 bases remaining between them. The CDR3 consists of 16 residues. Some clones are missing from TCRdb's copy, which holds only in-frame ones; the method was immunoSEQ multiplex PCR. The sample has roughly 68,000 clones; about four fifths are singletons. This receptor was obtained from a human donor in good health. Sequencing was done on a sample of CD4+ T cells from blood. The V gene is TRBV4-3, the J gene TRBJ1-4, with D perhaps matching TRBD1 (5 bases). The CDR3 reads CASSQDRGATNEKLFF. The CDR3 DNA sequence: TGCGCCAGCAGCCAAGATCGGGGGGCAACTAATGAAAAACTGTTTTTT.